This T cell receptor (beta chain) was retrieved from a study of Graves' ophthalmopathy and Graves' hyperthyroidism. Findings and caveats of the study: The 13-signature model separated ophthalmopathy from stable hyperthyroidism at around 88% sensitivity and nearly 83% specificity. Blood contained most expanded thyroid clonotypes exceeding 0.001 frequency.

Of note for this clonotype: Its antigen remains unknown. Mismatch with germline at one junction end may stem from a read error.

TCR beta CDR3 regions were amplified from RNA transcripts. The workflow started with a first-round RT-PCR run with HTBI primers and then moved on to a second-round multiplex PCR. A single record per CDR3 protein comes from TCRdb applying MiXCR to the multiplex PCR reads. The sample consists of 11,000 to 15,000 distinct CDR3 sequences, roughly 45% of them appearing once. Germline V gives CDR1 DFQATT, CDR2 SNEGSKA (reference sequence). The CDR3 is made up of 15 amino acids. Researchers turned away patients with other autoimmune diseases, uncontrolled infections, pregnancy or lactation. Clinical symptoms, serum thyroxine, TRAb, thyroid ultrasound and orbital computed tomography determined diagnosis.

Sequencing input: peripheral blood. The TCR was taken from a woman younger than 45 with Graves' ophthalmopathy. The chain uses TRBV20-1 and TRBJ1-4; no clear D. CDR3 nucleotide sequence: TGTAGTGCTGGAGACACGATAGTAGCTAATGAAAAACTGTTTTTT. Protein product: CSAGDTIVANEKLFF.